The clone carrying this T cell receptor (beta chain) was detected a few times. Its specificity is unknown. This specimen comes from a study of blood T cells in healthy people across ages. General study results and limits: The fall in TCR beta diversity per million T cells was roughly linear with age.

CDR3 length: 15 amino acids. The J segment lost 3 bases and the V segment lost 7 bases, leaving 4 bases of the junction unmatched. Germline lookup yields CDR1 ENHRY and CDR2 SYGVKD. The second PCR ran about 6 to 12 cycles with a sample-barcoded 5' primer and J-beta primers. Tags on each cDNA molecule came from a template-switch adaptor with 12 random nucleotides. TCRdb used MiXCR to reprocess the 5' RACE reads, holding one entry per CDR3 protein. Of 700,000 to 900,000 distinct CDR3 sequences listed, around a quarter are singletons. These data were likewise used in another study, on T cells of mothers and their children. That work contributes: Extraction yielded RNA that went, in full, into cDNA synthesis at approximately 1.5 ug per 15 ul.

Sequencing input: blood. The receptor was derived from a boy younger than 18 in good health. The chain employs TRBV10-3 and TRBJ2-5, with 14 nucleotides matching TRBD2. This CDR3 reads CAIMTTSGGEETQYF. The DNA of the CDR3 is TGTGCCATCATGACGACTAGCGGGGGGGAAGAGACCCAGTACTTC.